The text below deals with one T cell receptor beta chain. No antigen is known for it. The sample is drawn from a study of cytomegalovirus exposure and HLA in healthy donors. Broader study findings: Apart from CMV serostatus, no immune exposure information was available. Trimming of TCR beta V- and J-genes showed a link, identified in a later analysis, to a missense DCLRE1C variant.

The PCR ran on 60 Vbeta and 13 Jbeta primers. Sequencing was performed with immunoSEQ multiplex PCR; in TCRdb, only in-frame clones are kept and a portion is missing. Its table records about 160,000 clones. V trimming: 6 bases; J trimming: 5 bases; junction bases outside the gene matches: 0. CDR1 and CDR2 from the germline V gene are MNHEY and SVGAGI. The CDR3 extends over 12 amino acids. This sequence was found in a woman in her sixties in good health and CMV-seronegative. The sample comprised PBMCs. This rearrangement joins TRBV6-5 to TRBJ2-5; 10 nucleotides line up with TRBD1. CDR3 residues: CASRGQGETQYF. CDR3 bases: TGTGCCAGCAGGGGACAGGGGGAGACCCAGTACTTC.